Reported below is one TCR beta chain. The antigen is undetermined. This record comes from a study of shared clonotypes between healthy human individuals. Libraries were prepared by immunoSEQ multiplex PCR; TCRdb keeps only in-frame clonotypes and omits some of them. Of 2 million to 2.5 million clones in the sample, roughly 90% were seen once. Study-level results: An expected dependence of interdonor clonotype sharing on sequencing depth was noted.

Only Caucasian adults living in Nashville, Tennessee served as donors. V was pared by 0 bases and J by 4 bases, with 3 bases of the junction left unmatched. Per the germline V gene, CDR1 is SGHTS and CDR2 is YDEGEE. The CDR3 contains 15 residues. J is TRBJ1-5 and V is TRBV5-8, with 8 bases identical to TRBD1. The receptor was derived from a man aged 18 to 29 in good health. Some clones in this sample may be carry-over from other donors' samples. Sequencing was carried out using naive CD4+ T cells from PBMCs. Subset indicated: CD45RA+ positively selected. Here the CDR3 reads CASSLGRDRNQPQHF. CDR3 in DNA: TGTGCCAGCAGCTTGGGGAGGGACAGGAATCAGCCCCAGCATTTT. Together with reference TRBV5-8 and TRBJ1-5, the CDR3 gives the full variable domain: EAGVTQSPTHLIKTRGQQATLRCSPISGHTSVYWYQQALGLGLQFLLWYDEGEERNRGNFPPRFSGRQFPNYSSELNVNALELEDSALYLCASSLGRDRNQPQHFGDGTRLSIL.